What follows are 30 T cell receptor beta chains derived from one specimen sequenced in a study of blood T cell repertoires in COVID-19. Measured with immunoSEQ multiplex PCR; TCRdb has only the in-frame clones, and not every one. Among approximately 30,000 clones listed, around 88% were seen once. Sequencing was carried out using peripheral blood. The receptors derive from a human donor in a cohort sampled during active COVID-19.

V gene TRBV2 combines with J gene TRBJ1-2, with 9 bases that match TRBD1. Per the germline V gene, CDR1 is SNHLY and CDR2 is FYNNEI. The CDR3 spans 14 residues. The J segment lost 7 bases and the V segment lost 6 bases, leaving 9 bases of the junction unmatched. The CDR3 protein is CASRFGTGTVGYTF. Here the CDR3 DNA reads TGTGCCAGCAGATTCGGGACAGGGACCGTTGGCTACACCTTC. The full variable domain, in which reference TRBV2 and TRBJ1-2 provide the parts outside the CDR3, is EPEVTQTPSHQVTQMGQEVILRCVPISNHLYFYWYRQILGQKVEFLVSFYNNEISEKSEIFDDQFSVERPDGSNFTLKIRSTKLEDSAMYFCASRFGTGTVGYTFGSGTRLTVV.

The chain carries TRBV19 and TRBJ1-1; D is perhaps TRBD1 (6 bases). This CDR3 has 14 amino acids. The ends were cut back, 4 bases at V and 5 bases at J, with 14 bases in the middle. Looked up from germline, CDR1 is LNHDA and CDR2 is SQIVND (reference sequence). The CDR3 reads CASSKTGRETEAFF. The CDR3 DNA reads TGTGCCAGTAGTAAGACAGGAAGAGAGACTGAAGCTTTCTTT.

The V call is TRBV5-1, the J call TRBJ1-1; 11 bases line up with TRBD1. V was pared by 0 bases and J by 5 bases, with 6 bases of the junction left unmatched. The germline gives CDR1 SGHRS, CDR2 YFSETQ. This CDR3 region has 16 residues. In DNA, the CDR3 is TGCGCCAGCAGCTTGGGGACAGGGGGCTTTCGGACTGAAGCTTTCTTT. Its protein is CASSLGTGGFRTEAFF.

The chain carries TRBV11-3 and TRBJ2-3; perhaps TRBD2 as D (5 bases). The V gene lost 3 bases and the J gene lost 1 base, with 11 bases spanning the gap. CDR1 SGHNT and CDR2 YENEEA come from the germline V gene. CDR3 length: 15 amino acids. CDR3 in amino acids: CASSFTGSGTDTQYF. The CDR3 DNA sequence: TGTGCCAGCAGCTTTACGGGGTCGGGCACAGATACGCAGTATTTT.

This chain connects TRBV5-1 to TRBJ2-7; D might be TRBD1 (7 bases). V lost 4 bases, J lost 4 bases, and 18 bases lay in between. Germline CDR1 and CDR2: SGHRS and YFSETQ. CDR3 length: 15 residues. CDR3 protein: CASSTNTGDFYEQYF. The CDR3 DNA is TGCGCCAGCAGCACGAACACAGGGGACTTTTACGAGCAGTACTTC. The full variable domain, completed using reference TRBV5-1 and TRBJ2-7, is KAGVTQTPRYLIKTRGQQVTLSCSPISGHRSVSWYQQTPGQGLQFLFEYFSETQRNKGNFPGRFSGRQFSNSRSEMNVSTLELGDSALYLCASSTNTGDFYEQYFGPGTRLTVT.

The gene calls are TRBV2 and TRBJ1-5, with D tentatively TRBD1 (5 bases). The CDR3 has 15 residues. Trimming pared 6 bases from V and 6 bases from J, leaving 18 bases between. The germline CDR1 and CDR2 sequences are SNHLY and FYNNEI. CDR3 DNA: TGTGCCAGCAGCGGTGGGATTATCACAGGTCAGCCCCAGCATTTT. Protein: CASSGGIITGQPQHF.

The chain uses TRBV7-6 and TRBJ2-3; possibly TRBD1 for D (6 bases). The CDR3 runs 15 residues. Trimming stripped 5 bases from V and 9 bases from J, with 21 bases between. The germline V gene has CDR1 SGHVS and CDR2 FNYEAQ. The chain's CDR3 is CASSTRDTRYSTQYF. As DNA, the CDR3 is TGTGCCAGCAGCACCCGGGACACCCGGTACTCGACGCAGTATTTT.

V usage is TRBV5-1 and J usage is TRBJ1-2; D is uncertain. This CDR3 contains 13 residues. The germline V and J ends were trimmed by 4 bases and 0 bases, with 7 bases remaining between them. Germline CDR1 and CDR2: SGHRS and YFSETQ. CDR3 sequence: CASSRETNYGYTF. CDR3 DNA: TGCGCCAGCAGCAGAGAAACTAACTATGGCTACACCTTC.

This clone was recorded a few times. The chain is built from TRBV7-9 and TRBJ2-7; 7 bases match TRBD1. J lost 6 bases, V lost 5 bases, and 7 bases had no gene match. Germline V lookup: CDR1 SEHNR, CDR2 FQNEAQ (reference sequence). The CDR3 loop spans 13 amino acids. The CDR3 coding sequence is TGTGCCAGCAGCCCCACAGGGGAAGGCGAGCAGTACTTC. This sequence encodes CASSPTGEGEQYF.

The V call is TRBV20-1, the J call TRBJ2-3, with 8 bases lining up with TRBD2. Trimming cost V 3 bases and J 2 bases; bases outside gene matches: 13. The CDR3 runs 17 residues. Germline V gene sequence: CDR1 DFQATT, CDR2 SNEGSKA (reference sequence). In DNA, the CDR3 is TGCAGTGCTAGTATTTTTGGCGGGGGGCGTTTCACAGATACGCAGTATTTT. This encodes CSASIFGGGRFTDTQYF.

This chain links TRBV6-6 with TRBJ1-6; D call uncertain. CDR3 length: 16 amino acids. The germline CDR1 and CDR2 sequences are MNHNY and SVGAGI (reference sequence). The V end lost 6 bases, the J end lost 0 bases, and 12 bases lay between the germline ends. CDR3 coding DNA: TGTGCCAGCAGACGTTTGGAGAGCTCCTATAATTCACCCCTCCACTTT. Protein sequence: CASRRLESSYNSPLHF.

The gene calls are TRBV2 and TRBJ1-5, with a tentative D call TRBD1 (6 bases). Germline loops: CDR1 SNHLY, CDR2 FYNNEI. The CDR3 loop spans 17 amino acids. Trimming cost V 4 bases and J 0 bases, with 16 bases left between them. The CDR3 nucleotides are TGTGCCAGCAGTGGTACAGGGACCCTTTATAGCAATCAGCCCCAGCATTTT. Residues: CASSGTGTLYSNQPQHF.

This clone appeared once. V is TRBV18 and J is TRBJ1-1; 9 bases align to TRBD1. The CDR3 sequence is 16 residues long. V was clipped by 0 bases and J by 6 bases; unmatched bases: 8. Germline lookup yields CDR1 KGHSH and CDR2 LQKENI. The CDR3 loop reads CASSPPVAGTGSEAFF. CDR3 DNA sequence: TGTGCCAGCTCACCACCGGTGGCCGGGACAGGGTCTGAAGCTTTCTTT.

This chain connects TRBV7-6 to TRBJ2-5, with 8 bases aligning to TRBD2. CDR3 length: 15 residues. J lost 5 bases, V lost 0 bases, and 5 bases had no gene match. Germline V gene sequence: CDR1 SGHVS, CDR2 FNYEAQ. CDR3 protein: CASSLAERGWETQYF. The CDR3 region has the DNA TGTGCCAGCAGCTTAGCTGAGCGGGGGTGGGAGACCCAGTACTTC.

The chain's CDR3 is CASSLEPGVNNEQFF. The CDR3 bases are TGTGCCAGCAGCTTGGAGCCAGGGGTTAACAATGAGCAGTTCTTC. This sequence joins TRBV5-8 and TRBJ2-1; a weak D match, TRBD1 (6 bases). The V gene lost 0 bases and the J gene lost 5 bases, with 12 bases spanning the gap. Germline CDR1 reads SGHTS; CDR2 reads YDEGEE. The CDR3 sequence is 15 residues long.

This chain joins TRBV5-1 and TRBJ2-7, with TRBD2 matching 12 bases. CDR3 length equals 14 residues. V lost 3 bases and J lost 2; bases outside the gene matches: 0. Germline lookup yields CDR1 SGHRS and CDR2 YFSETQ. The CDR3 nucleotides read TGCGCCAGCAGCTGGACTAGCGGGACCTACGAGCAGTACTTC. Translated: CASSWTSGTYEQYF.

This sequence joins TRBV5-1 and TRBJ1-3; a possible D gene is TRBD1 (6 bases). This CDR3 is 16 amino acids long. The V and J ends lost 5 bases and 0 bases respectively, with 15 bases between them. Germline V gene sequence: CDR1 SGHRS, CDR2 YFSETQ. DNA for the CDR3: TGCGCCAGCAGTTCCGGGACACCGAGCTCTGGAAACACCATATATTTT. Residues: CASSSGTPSSGNTIYF.

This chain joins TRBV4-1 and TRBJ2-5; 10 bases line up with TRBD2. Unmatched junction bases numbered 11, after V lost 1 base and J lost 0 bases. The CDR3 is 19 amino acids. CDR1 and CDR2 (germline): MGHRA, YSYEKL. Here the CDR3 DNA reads TGCGCCAGCAGCCAAGGGTGGGGAGCGGGGGGGCCTGACCAAGAGACCCAGTACTTC. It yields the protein CASSQGWGAGGPDQETQYF.

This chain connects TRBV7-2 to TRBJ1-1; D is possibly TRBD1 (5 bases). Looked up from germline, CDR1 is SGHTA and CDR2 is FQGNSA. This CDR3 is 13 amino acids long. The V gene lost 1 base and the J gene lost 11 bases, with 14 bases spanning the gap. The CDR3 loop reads CASSLGARGQAFF. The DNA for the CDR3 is TGTGCCAGCAGCTTAGGGGCAAGGGGCCAGGCTTTCTTT.

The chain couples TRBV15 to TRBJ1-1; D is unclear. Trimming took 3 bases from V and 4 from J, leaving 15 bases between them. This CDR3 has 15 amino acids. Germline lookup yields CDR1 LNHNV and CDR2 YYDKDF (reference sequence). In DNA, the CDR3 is TGTGCCACCAGCAGGGGCGGGCTCACGTCCACTGAAGCTTTCTTT. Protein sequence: CATSRGGLTSTEAFF.

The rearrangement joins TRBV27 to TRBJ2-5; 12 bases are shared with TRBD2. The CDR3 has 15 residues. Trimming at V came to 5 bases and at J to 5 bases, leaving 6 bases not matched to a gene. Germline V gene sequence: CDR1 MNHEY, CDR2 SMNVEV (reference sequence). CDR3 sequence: CASSPGTSGRETQYF. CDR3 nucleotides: TGTGCCAGCAGTCCAGGGACTAGCGGGCGGGAGACCCAGTACTTC.

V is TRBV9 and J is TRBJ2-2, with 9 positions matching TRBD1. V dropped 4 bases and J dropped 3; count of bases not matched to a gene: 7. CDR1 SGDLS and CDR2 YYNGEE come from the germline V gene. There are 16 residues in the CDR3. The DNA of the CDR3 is TGTGCCAGCAGCACTGGACAGGGGTGGTACACCGGGGAGCTGTTTTTT. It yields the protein CASSTGQGWYTGELFF.

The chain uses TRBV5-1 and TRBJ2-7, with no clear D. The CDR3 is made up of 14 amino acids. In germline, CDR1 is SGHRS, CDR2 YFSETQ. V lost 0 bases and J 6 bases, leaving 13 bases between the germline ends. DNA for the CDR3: TGCGCCAGCAGCTTGGACCAAGCCGCCGGCGAGCAGTACTTC. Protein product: CASSLDQAAGEQYF. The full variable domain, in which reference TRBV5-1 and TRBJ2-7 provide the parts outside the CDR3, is KAGVTQTPRYLIKTRGQQVTLSCSPISGHRSVSWYQQTPGQGLQFLFEYFSETQRNKGNFPGRFSGRQFSNSRSEMNVSTLELGDSALYLCASSLDQAAGEQYFGPGTRLTVT.

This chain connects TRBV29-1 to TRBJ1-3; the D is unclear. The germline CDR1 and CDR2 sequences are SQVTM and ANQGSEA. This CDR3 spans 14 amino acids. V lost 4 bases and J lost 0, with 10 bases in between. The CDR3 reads CSVGGTLSGNTIYF. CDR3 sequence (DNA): TGCAGCGTTGGAGGAACCCTCTCTGGAAACACCATATATTTT.

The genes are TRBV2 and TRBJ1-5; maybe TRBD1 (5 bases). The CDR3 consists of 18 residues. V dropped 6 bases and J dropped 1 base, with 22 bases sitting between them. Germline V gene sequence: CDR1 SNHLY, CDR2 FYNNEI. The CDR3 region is CASRNHLGAGLSNQPQHF. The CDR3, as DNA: TGTGCCAGCAGAAACCACCTAGGGGCGGGGTTGAGCAATCAGCCCCAGCATTTT.

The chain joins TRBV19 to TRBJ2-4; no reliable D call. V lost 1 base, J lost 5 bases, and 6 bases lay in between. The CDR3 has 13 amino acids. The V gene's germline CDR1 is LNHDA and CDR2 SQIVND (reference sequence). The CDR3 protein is CASSIGRENIQYF. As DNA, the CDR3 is TGTGCCAGTAGTATAGGCCGAGAAAACATTCAGTACTTC.

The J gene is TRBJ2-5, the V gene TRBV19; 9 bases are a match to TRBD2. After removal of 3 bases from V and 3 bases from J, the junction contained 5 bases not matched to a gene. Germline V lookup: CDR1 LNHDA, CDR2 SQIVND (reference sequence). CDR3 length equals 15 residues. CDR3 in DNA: TGTGCCAGTAGTATCTTAGCGGGGGCGGAAGAGACCCAGTACTTC. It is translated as CASSILAGAEETQYF.

CDR3 DNA sequence: TGTGCCAGTAGTGGAACAGGGAGTGGGGCCAACGTCCTGACTTTC. Amino acids: CASSGTGSGANVLTF. The V gene is TRBV19, the J gene TRBJ2-6, with a tentative D call TRBD1 (6 bases). Trimming cost V 5 bases and J 3 bases, with 11 bases left between them. Germline CDR1 is LNHDA and CDR2 is SQIVND (reference sequence). The CDR3 consists of 15 residues.

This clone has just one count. The CDR3 region has the DNA TGTGCCAGCAGCCACACAGGGACCGGGGCCAACGTCCTGACTTTC. Translated: CASSHTGTGANVLTF. The chain uses TRBV3-1 (or the pseudogene TRBV3-2) and TRBJ2-6, with D tentatively TRBD1 (6 bases). The ends were cut back, 3 bases at V and 4 bases at J, with 10 bases in the middle. CDR1 is LGHDT and CDR2 is YNNKEL in the germline V gene (reference sequence). This CDR3 is 15 amino acids long.

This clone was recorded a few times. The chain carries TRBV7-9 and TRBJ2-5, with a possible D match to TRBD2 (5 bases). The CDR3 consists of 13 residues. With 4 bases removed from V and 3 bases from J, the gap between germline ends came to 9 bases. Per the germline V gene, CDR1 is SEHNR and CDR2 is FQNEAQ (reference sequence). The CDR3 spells CASSSDSEETQYF. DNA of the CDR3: TGTGCCAGCAGCTCGGACTCCGAAGAGACCCAGTACTTC.